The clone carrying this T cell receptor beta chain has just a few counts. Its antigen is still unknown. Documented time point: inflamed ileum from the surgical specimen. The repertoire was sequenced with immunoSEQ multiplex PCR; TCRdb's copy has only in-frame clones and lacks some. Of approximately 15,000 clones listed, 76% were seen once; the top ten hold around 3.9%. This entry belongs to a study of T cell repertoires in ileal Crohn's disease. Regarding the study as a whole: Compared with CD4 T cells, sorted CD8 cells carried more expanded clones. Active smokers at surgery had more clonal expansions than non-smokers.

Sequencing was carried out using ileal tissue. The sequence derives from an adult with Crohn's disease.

The CDR3, as DNA: TGTGCCAGCAGAAGCGGGAGTAGCGCGGATACGCAGTATTTT. This gives the protein CASRSGSSADTQYF. V gene TRBV2 combines with J gene TRBJ2-3; 8 bases are shared with TRBD2. Per the germline V gene, CDR1 is SNHLY and CDR2 is FYNNEI. V gave up 6 bases and J gave up 6 bases; unmatched junction bases: 8. The CDR3 extends over 14 amino acids.